The TCR beta chain under discussion was sequenced for a study of OX40 agonist ivuxolimab in advanced cancers. Study as a whole: The study reported partial responses in three patients: one hepatocellular carcinoma, two cutaneous melanoma.

Note on this clone: Antigen unknown.

Germline CDR1 reads LGHNA; CDR2 reads YSLEER. Trimming at V came to 3 bases and at J to 8 bases, leaving 11 bases not matched to a gene. The length of the CDR3 is 15 residues. TCRdb's copy holds only in-frame clones and misses some; the assay was immunoSEQ multiplex PCR. There are roughly 43,000 clones in the sample; about nine tenths occur only once, and approximately 50% lies in the top ten. Study-wide results and caveats: At 0.1 to 3.0 mg/kg and by week 6, clonal expansion occurred in CD4+ and CD8+ blood T cells. On average, CD8+ T cells showed a greater number of expanded clones than CD4+.

Sample: CD4+ or CD8+ T cells sorted from blood, taken in a trial of the OX40 agonist ivuxolimab. The rearrangement uses TRBV4-3 and TRBJ1-1, with TRBD1 identical over 8 bases. The TCR was taken from an adult with an advanced solid tumor such as melanoma, head and neck, liver or kidney cancer. CDR3 in amino acids: CASSQIDRGGTEAFF. CDR3 in DNA: TGCGCCAGCAGCCAGATAGACAGGGGAGGGACAGAAGCTTTCTTT.